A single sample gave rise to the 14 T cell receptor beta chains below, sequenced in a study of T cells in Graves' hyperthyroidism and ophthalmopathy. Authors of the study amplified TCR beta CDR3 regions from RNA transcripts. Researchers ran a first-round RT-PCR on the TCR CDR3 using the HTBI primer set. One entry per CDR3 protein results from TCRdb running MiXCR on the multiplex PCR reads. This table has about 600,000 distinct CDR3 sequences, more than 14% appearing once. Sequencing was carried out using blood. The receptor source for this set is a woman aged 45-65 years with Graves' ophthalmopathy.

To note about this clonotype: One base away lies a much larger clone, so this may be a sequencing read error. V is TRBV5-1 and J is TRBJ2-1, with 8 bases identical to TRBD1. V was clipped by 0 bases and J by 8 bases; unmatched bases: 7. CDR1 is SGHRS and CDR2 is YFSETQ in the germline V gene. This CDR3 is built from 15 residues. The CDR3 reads CASSLEGQVADEQFF. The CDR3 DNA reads TGCGCCAGCAGCTTGGAGGGACAGGTAGCCGATGAGCAGTTCTTC.

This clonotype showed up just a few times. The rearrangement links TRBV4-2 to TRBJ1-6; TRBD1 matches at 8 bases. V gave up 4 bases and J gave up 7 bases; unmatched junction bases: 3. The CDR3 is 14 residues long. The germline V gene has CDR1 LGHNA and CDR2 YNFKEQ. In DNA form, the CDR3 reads TGTGCCAGCAGCCCGACAGGGGAGAATTCACCCCTCCACTTT. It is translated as CASSPTGENSPLHF.

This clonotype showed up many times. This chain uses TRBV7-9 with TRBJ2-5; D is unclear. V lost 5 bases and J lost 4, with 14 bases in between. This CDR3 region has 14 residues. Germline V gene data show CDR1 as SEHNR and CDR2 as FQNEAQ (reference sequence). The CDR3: CASSPLAVAETQYF. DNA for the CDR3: TGTGCCAGCAGCCCGCTGGCCGTGGCAGAGACCCAGTACTTC.

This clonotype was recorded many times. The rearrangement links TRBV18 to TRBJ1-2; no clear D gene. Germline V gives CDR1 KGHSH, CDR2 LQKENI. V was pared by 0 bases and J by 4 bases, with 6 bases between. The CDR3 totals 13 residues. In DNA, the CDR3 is TGTGCCAGCTCACCACCGTCGACCTATGGCTACACCTTC. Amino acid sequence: CASSPPSTYGYTF.

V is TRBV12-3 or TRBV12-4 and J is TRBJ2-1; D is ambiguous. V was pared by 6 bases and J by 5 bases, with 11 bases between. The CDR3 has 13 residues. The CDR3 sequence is CASSLIQDNEQFF. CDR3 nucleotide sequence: TGTGCCAGCAGCCTGATCCAGGACAATGAGCAGTTCTTC.

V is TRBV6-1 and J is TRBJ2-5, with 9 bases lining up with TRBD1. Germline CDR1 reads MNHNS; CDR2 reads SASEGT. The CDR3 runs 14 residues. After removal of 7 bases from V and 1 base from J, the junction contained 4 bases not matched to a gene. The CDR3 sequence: CASKGTGSQETQYF. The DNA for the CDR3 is TGTGCCAGCAAGGGGACAGGGTCCCAAGAGACCCAGTACTTC.

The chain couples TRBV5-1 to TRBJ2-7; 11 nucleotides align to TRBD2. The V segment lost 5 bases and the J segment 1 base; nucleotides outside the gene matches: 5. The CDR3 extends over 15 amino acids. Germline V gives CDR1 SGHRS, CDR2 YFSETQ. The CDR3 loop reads CASRTGLAESYEQYF. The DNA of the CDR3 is TGCGCCAGCAGAACGGGACTAGCGGAATCCTACGAGCAGTACTTC.

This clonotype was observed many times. CDR3 sequence reads: CSAREFNSNQPQHF. CDR3 DNA sequence: TGCAGTGCTAGAGAGTTTAATAGCAATCAGCCCCAGCATTTT. This chain uses TRBV20-1 with TRBJ1-5; D uncertain. CDR3 length equals 14 residues. The ends were cut back, 0 bases at V and 0 bases at J, with 6 bases in the middle. Germline V gene lookup returns CDR1 DFQATT and CDR2 SNEGSKA (reference sequence).

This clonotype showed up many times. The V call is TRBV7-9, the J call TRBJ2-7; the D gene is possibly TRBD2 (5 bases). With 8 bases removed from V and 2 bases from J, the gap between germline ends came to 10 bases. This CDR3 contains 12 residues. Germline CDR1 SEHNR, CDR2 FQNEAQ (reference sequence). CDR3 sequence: CASGSFPYEQYF. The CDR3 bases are TGTGCCAGCGGGAGTTTCCCCTACGAGCAGTACTTC.

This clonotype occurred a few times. The DNA of the CDR3 is TGCAGTGCTAGCGGGACTCCAACTGGGTACCAAGAGACCCAGTACTTC. Translated: CSASGTPTGYQETQYF. V and J are TRBV20-1 and TRBJ2-5; possible D gene TRBD2, 6 bases. The V and J ends lost 3 bases and 0 bases respectively, with 17 bases between them. Germline V gene lookup returns CDR1 DFQATT and CDR2 SNEGSKA (reference sequence). The CDR3 loop spans 16 amino acids.

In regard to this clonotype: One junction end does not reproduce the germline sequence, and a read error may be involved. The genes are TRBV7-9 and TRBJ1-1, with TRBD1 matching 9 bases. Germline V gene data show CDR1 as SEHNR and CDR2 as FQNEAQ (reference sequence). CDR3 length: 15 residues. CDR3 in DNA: TGTGCCAGCAGCTTACCCGGGACAGGGAACACTGAAGCTTCCTTT. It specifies CASSLPGTGNTEASF.

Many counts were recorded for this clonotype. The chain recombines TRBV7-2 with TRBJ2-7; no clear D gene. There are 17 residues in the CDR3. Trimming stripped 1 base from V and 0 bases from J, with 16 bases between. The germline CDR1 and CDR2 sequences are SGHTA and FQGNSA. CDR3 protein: CASSLDGTAHFSYEQYF. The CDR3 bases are TGTGCCAGCAGCTTAGACGGCACAGCTCACTTCTCCTACGAGCAGTACTTC. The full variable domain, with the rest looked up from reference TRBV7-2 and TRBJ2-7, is GAGVSQSPSNKVTEKGKDVELRCDPISGHTALYWYRQSLGQGLEFLIYFQGNSAPDKSGLPSDRFSAERTGGSVSTLTIQRTQQEDSAVYLCASSLDGTAHFSYEQYFGPGTRLTVT.

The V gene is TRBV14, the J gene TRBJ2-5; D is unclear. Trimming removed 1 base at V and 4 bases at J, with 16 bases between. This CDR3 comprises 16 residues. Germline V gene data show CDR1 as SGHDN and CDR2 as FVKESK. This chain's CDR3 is CASSQGSFVGPETQYF. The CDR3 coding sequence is TGTGCCAGCAGCCAAGGCTCCTTTGTAGGCCCAGAGACCCAGTACTTC.

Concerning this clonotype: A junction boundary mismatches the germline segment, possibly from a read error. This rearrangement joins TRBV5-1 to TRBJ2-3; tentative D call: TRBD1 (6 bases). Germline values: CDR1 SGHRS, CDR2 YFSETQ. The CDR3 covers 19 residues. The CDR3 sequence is CTSSPGAAGNTGRADTQYF. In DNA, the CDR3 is TGCACCAGCAGCCCAGGGGCGGCAGGGAATACGGGCCGGGCAGATACGCAGTATTTT. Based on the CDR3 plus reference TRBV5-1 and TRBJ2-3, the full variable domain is KAGVTQTPRYLIKTRGQQVTLSCSPISGHRSVSWYQQTPGQGLQFLFEYFSETQRNKGNFPGRFSGRQFSNSRSEMNVSTLELGDSALYLCTSSPGAAGNTGRADTQYFGPGTRLTVL.